The 21 T cell receptor beta chains given below trace back to one sample, sequenced in a study of blood T cell repertoires in COVID-19 (dated by TCRdb to 2020 to 2022). The receptor library was made with the immunoSEQ multiplex PCR assay. As stored in TCRdb, this immuneACCESS dataset retains in-frame rearrangements with V and J assigned. A fraction of the clones does not appear; measured against another copy, unresolved V genes explain less than half of the discrepancy, and the remainder lacks a known reason. The sample table records 150,000 or so clones; around 92% of these occur just once. Of the sample, about 4.8% falls within the top ten clones. Sequencing input: peripheral blood. The source is a man younger than 45 with COVID-19, enrolled during active disease.

V and J are TRBV11-2 and TRBJ2-7; D is perhaps TRBD2 (5 bases). In germline, CDR1 is SGHAT, CDR2 FQNNGV. V lost 4 bases, J lost 1 base, and 8 bases lay in between. CDR3 length equals 13 residues. The CDR3 spells CASSSGVSYEQYF. In DNA form, the CDR3 reads TGTGCCAGCAGCTCCGGGGTGTCCTACGAGCAGTACTTC.

This chain's CDR3 is CASRLTGGTEAFF. CDR3 DNA sequence: TGTGCCAGCAGACTGACAGGGGGCACTGAAGCTTTCTTT. V and J are TRBV5-4 and TRBJ1-1; 9 bases line up with TRBD1. The CDR3 is made up of 13 amino acids. Trimming at V came to 5 bases and at J to 4 bases, leaving 3 bases not matched to a gene. CDR1 SGHNT and CDR2 YYREEE come from the germline V gene (reference sequence).

The chain employs TRBV7-9 and TRBJ1-6, with D hard to call. V dropped 1 base and J dropped 13 bases, with 14 bases sitting between them. The germline gives CDR1 SEHNR, CDR2 FQNEAQ (reference sequence). This CDR3 spans 14 amino acids. The CDR3 sequence is CASSLGTTAWPLHF. Written as DNA, the CDR3 is TGTGCCAGCAGCTTAGGGACTACCGCTTGGCCCCTCCACTTT.

The J gene is TRBJ2-1, the V gene TRBV12-3 or TRBV12-4; the D is unclear. V shed 2 bases and J shed 3 bases, with 5 bases lying between them. This CDR3 is 13 amino acids long. The CDR3, as DNA: TGTGCCAGCAGTTTACCTAGCTACAATGAGCAGTTCTTC. Residues: CASSLPSYNEQFF.

The genes are TRBV9 and TRBJ2-7; tentative D call: TRBD2 (6 bases). The CDR3 sequence is 14 residues long. Trimming pared 7 bases from V and 2 bases from J, leaving 16 bases between. Per the germline V gene, CDR1 is SGDLS and CDR2 is YYNGEE. The CDR3 DNA reads TGTGCCAGCGGGCCGGGACTCCGTACCTACGAGCAGTACTTC. Residues: CASGPGLRTYEQYF. Combining the CDR3 with reference TRBV9 and TRBJ2-7 gives the whole variable domain DSGVTQTPKHLITATGQRVTLRCSPRSGDLSVYWYQQSLDQGLQFLIQYYNGEERAKGNILERFSAQQFPDLHSELNLSSLELGDSALYFCASGPGLRTYEQYFGPGTRLTVT.

The V and J genes are TRBV19 and TRBJ2-7, with D perhaps matching TRBD1 (6 bases). The CDR3 length is 15 residues. The V and J ends lost 3 bases and 0 bases respectively, with 12 bases between them. The germline V gene has CDR1 LNHDA and CDR2 SQIVND (reference sequence). In DNA form, the CDR3 reads TGTGCCAGTAGTATTGGGCAGGGGAACTCCTACGAGCAGTACTTC. Translated: CASSIGQGNSYEQYF.

V gene TRBV29-1 combines with J gene TRBJ2-3; 7 bases are shared with TRBD2. The CDR3 sequence is 13 residues long. The trim removed 5 bases at V and 4 bases at J, leaving 6 bases unmatched. Germline CDR1 is SQVTM and CDR2 is ANQGSEA. CDR3 in DNA: TGCAGCGTTAGCCAGCGGGGTGCAGATACGCAGTATTTT. Residues: CSVSQRGADTQYF.

This clone was detected a few times. The gene calls are TRBV27 and TRBJ1-4; 7 bases are a match to TRBD1. Germline-derived CDR1 and CDR2 are MNHEY and SMNVEV (reference sequence). J gave up 5 bases and V 3 bases, and 0 bases lay outside the gene matches. This CDR3 has 13 amino acids. In DNA, the CDR3 is TGTGCCAGCAGTTTGACAGGGAATGAAAAACTGTTTTTT. It translates to CASSLTGNEKLFF.

This clone was seen only once. The rearrangement uses TRBV24-1 and TRBJ2-5, with no clear D. Trimming left V 3 bases short and J 2 bases short, with 9 bases between. There are 14 residues in the CDR3. In germline, CDR1 is KGHDR, CDR2 SFDVKD. CDR3 sequence reads: CATSDRTEQETQYF. The CDR3 DNA reads as TGTGCCACCAGTGATCGCACTGAGCAAGAGACCCAGTACTTC.

This chain uses TRBV19 with TRBJ2-7, with D maybe TRBD1 (5 bases). The CDR3 has 13 amino acids. Between the trimmed V and J ends, which lost 6 bases and 1 base, there was a span of 10 bases. Germline V gene lookup returns CDR1 LNHDA and CDR2 SQIVND (reference sequence). The CDR3 is CASSYDSSYEQYF. CDR3 coding DNA: TGTGCCAGTAGCTACGACAGTTCCTACGAGCAGTACTTC.

This clone was found once. The chain employs TRBV27 and TRBJ2-2; D gene unclear. The V and J ends lost 6 bases and 6 bases respectively, with 8 bases between them. The CDR3 is 12 amino acids. Germline CDR1 reads MNHEY; CDR2 reads SMNVEV (reference sequence). The CDR3 sequence is CASRYLPGELFF. The CDR3, as DNA: TGTGCCAGCAGATACTTACCCGGGGAGCTGTTTTTT.

V and J are TRBV20-1 and TRBJ1-5; 7 bases map to TRBD1. The trim removed 3 bases at V and 11 bases at J, leaving 4 bases unmatched. Germline V gene data show CDR1 as DFQATT and CDR2 as SNEGSKA (reference sequence). The CDR3 has 11 residues. Here the CDR3 reads CSASRDRSQHF. The CDR3 nucleotides read TGCAGTGCTAGCCGGGACAGATCCCAGCATTTT.

The V and J genes are TRBV12-3 or TRBV12-4 and TRBJ2-3; 7 bases line up with TRBD2. V was pared by 1 base and J by 6 bases, with 1 base of the junction left unmatched. This CDR3 spans 13 amino acids. This CDR3 is CASSLVRGDTQYF. The CDR3 nucleotides read TGTGCCAGCAGTTTAGTGCGGGGGGATACGCAGTATTTT.

The chain recombines TRBV7-9 with TRBJ1-1; no clear D gene. Germline CDR1 is SEHNR and CDR2 is FQNEAQ (reference sequence). The CDR3 loop spans 13 amino acids. The germline V and J ends were trimmed by 6 bases and 8 bases, with 16 bases remaining between them. CDR3 in amino acids: CASSSSRGGEAFF. CDR3 nucleotides: TGTGCCAGCAGTTCTTCTCGGGGAGGAGAAGCTTTCTTT.

The chain recombines TRBV28 with TRBJ1-5; TRBD1 matches at 7 bases. Germline assignment: CDR1 MDHEN and CDR2 SYDVKM. The CDR3 extends over 14 amino acids. V dropped 9 bases and J dropped 2; count of bases not matched to a gene: 7. The CDR3 region is CASSLQGGNQPQHF. In DNA form, the CDR3 reads TGTGCCAGTTCACTCCAGGGGGGCAATCAGCCCCAGCATTTT.

The chain carries TRBV7-3 and TRBJ1-1; 12 bases align to TRBD1. The CDR3 consists of 15 residues. Germline loops: CDR1 SGHTA, CDR2 FQGTGA. The ends lost 4 bases at V and 4 bases at J; junction bases unmatched: 4. The CDR3 spells CASSSGQGAGTEAFF. Here the CDR3 DNA reads TGTGCCAGCAGCTCGGGACAGGGGGCCGGCACTGAAGCTTTCTTT.

V and J are TRBV5-4 and TRBJ2-3; 10 bases map to TRBD2. CDR1 SGHNT and CDR2 YYREEE come from the germline V gene (reference sequence). The CDR3 extends over 16 amino acids. V shed 1 base, J shed 3 bases, and the junction held 5 bases outside the gene matches. The CDR3 bases are TGTGCCAGCAGCTTGAGCGGGGGGGCCGGGACAGATACGCAGTATTTT. Translated, it gives CASSLSGGAGTDTQYF. The full variable domain, rest sourced from reference TRBV5-4 and TRBJ2-3, is ETGVTQSPTHLIKTRGQQVTLRCSSQSGHNTVSWYQQALGQGPQFIFQYYREEENGRGNFPPRFSGLQFPNYSSELNVNALELDDSALYLCASSLSGGAGTDTQYFGPGTRLTVL.

The rearrangement uses TRBV25-1 and TRBJ2-7; possible D gene TRBD2, 6 bases. The CDR3 has 14 residues. V lost 0 bases, J lost 5 bases, and 11 bases lay in between. CDR1 and CDR2 from the germline V gene are MGHDK and SYGVNS. The CDR3 spells CASSEYGEAHEQYF. The DNA of the CDR3 is TGTGCCAGCAGTGAATATGGGGAGGCCCACGAGCAGTACTTC.

The rearrangement joins TRBV28 to TRBJ2-7; D perhaps matches TRBD2 (6 bases). The CDR3 is 13 amino acids. Germline assignment: CDR1 MDHEN and CDR2 SYDVKM. The V gene lost 4 bases and the J gene lost 2 bases, with 9 bases spanning the gap. CDR3 sequence (DNA): TGTGCCAGCAGTTGGGGAGGCACCTACGAGCAGTACTTC. It yields the protein CASSWGGTYEQYF.

The CDR3 DNA is TGTGCCAGCAGCTTAGCTTGGAGCGGCACTGAAGCTTTCTTT. Its translation: CASSLAWSGTEAFF. V and J are TRBV7-2 and TRBJ1-1; D is unresolved. This CDR3 is 14 amino acids long. Germline loops: CDR1 SGHTA, CDR2 FQGNSA. Trimming left V 0 bases short and J 4 bases short, with 9 bases between.

The chain couples TRBV28 to TRBJ1-5; no clear D gene. V lost 5 bases and J lost 11, with 19 bases in between. The CDR3 runs to 14 residues. CDR1 is MDHEN, CDR2 SYDVKM, per germline. This CDR3 is CASSPPAPSESQHF. For the CDR3, the DNA is TGTGCCAGCAGTCCCCCGGCCCCCAGCGAGTCCCAGCATTTT.